The rows below give T cell receptor beta chains drawn from one sample of a study of Ad26.COV2.S vaccination and SARS-CoV-2 variants. Assay: immunoSEQ multiplex PCR; the TCRdb copy retains only in-frame clones and omits some. The table lists roughly 400,000 clones, 89% of them singletons. The sample was peripheral blood, taken in a trial of Ad26.COV2.S vaccine versus placebo. The receptors come from a person aged 18-65 years who received the Ad26.COV2.S COVID-19 vaccine or a placebo. CDR3s leave out the opening cysteine and the closing phenylalanine or tryptophan.

v_call,cdr3_aa
TRBV7-9,ASRPGGGGYNEQF
TRBV6-5,ASRMGLSYEQY
TRBV6-1,ASSERMFGEKLF
TRBV11-2,ASSFLQGSYNEQF
TRBV18,ASSPLREPVASNYGYT
TRBV7-9,ASSTRTGRGEQY
TRBV19,ASIPGGSYNEQF
TRBV19,ASSILWENQPQH
TRBV5-5,ASSPAPRNEQF
TRBV28,ASNRVGDETQY
TRBV27,ASANLGTSVYNEQF
TRBV5-1,ASSFSGNQPQH
TRBV7-2,ASRRSTNEKLF
TRBV28,ASSLVDEQF
TRBV7-8,ASSSGGMGSPLH
TRBV6-2/TRBV6-3,ASSQGLAAGELF
TRBV5-1,ASTPGNSGGPGELF
TRBV2,ASMVDVDTEAF
TRBV6-5,ASRKDRVGGYT
TRBV5-1,ASSLTDSQETQY
TRBV27,ASSIRVWTEAF
TRBV6-2/TRBV6-3,ASSRTSAGGAYEQY
TRBV30,AWGTNTEAF
TRBV18,ASSPPGDETQY